The next 27 T cell receptor beta chains were all read from a single sample in a study of CD8 T cells in ankylosing spondylitis. MiXCR, applied by TCRdb to the 5' RACE reads, yields one record per CDR3 protein. The sample gives 150,000 to 200,000 distinct CDR3 sequences, more than 10% of which show up once; 16% is in the top ten. Sequences were obtained from blood, either unsorted or a sorted T cell fraction (not recorded which). The receptors originated from a male donor with ankylosing spondylitis or in good health (not recorded which).

This clonotype was seen a few times. J is TRBJ2-5 and V is TRBV20-1; TRBD2 agrees at 7 bases. The germline V gene has CDR1 DFQATT and CDR2 SNEGSKA (reference sequence). V gave up 0 bases and J gave up 2 bases; unmatched junction bases: 21. This CDR3 spans 20 amino acids. CDR3 region: CSARDRGREAPSGYQETQYF. CDR3 coding DNA: TGCAGTGCTAGAGATCGCGGACGGGAGGCCCCCTCGGGATATCAAGAGACCCAGTACTTC.

The chain has TRBV20-1 and TRBJ2-2; 9 bases are a match to TRBD1. V dropped 0 bases and J dropped 7; count of bases not matched to a gene: 6. The CDR3 runs 15 residues. Germline-derived CDR1 and CDR2 are DFQATT and SNEGSKA (reference sequence). The CDR3 sequence: CSARDRDRDIGELFF. The CDR3 DNA reads TGCAGTGCTAGAGATCGGGACAGGGATATCGGGGAGCTGTTTTTT.

This clonotype was detected only a few times. For the CDR3, the DNA is TGTGCCAGCGGGGAGACCTCCACATACGAGCAGTACTTC. This translates into CASGETSTYEQYF. The chain has TRBV7-9 and TRBJ2-7; weak D call: TRBD2 (5 bases). Germline CDR1 SEHNR, CDR2 FQNEAQ (reference sequence). CDR3 length: 13 amino acids. Trimming took off 8 bases at V and 4 bases at J, with 15 bases between the two ends.

This clonotype appeared a few times. The chain joins TRBV7-9 to TRBJ2-3; D unclear. CDR3 length equals 15 residues. The germline CDR1 and CDR2 sequences are SEHNR and FQNEAQ (reference sequence). Trimming took off 5 bases at V and 4 bases at J, with 16 bases between the two ends. The CDR3 sequence: CASSGPLDWADTQYF. As DNA, the CDR3 is TGTGCCAGCAGCGGGCCCCTCGACTGGGCAGATACGCAGTATTTT.

This clonotype was found a few times. The chain is built from TRBV20-1 and TRBJ2-3; D is possibly TRBD2 (5 bases). V lost 4 bases to trimming and J lost 0 bases, with 11 bases between them. Germline CDR1 reads DFQATT; CDR2 reads SNEGSKA (reference sequence). The CDR3 has 14 residues. As DNA, the CDR3 is TGCAGTGCTAATAGCGACATTAGCACAGATACGCAGTATTTT. Translating it yields CSANSDISTDTQYF.

The chain joins TRBV19 to TRBJ2-7; 8 bases line up with TRBD2. Germline loops: CDR1 LNHDA, CDR2 SQIVND (reference sequence). Trimming at V came to 5 bases and at J to 3 bases, leaving 6 bases not matched to a gene. The CDR3 covers 14 residues. The CDR3 DNA sequence: TGTGCCAGTAGTCCGACGGGGGGGGTCTACGAGCAGTACTTC. Translation gives CASSPTGGVYEQYF. The full variable domain, rest sourced from reference TRBV19 and TRBJ2-7, is DGGITQSPKYLFRKEGQNVTLSCEQNLNHDAMYWYRQDPGQGLRLIYYSQIVNDFQKGDIAEGYSVSREKKESFPLTVTSAQKNPTAFYLCASSPTGGVYEQYFGPGTRLTVT.

This sequence joins TRBV11-2 and TRBJ1-3; D is uncertain. CDR1 and CDR2 from the germline V gene are SGHAT and FQNNGV. Trimming left V 4 bases short and J 2 bases short, with 6 bases between. This CDR3 region has 13 residues. CDR3 sequence reads: CASSYSAGNTIYF. The CDR3 DNA reads TGTGCCAGCAGCTATTCGGCTGGAAACACCATATATTTT.

This clonotype appeared a few times. The chain recombines TRBV6-4 with TRBJ2-1, with a possible D match to TRBD1 (6 bases). The CDR3 consists of 19 residues. The germline V gene encodes CDR1 MRHNA and CDR2 SNTAGT. The V gene lost 2 bases and the J gene lost 0 bases, with 20 bases spanning the gap. Here the CDR3 reads CASSDVHGDTWSSYNEQFF. The CDR3 DNA reads as TGTGCCAGCAGTGACGTCCATGGGGACACCTGGAGCTCCTACAATGAGCAGTTCTTC.

The table lists this clonotype with a few counts. This chain connects TRBV12-5 to TRBJ1-1; D gene ambiguous. The CDR3 totals 13 residues. Looked up from germline, CDR1 is LGHNT and CDR2 is FRNRAP. Trimming took off 5 bases at V and 0 bases at J, with 7 bases between the two ends. In DNA, the CDR3 is TGTGCTAGTGGTCCCCGATTGAACACTGAAGCTTTCTTT. Translating it yields CASGPRLNTEAFF.

This rearrangement joins TRBV20-1 to TRBJ2-3; D call uncertain. The length of the CDR3 is 14 residues. The germline CDR1 and CDR2 sequences are DFQATT and SNEGSKA (reference sequence). V was pared by 0 bases and J by 0 bases, with 7 bases between. The CDR3 spells CSARDQASTDTQYF. The CDR3 DNA follows: TGCAGTGCTAGAGATCAGGCTAGCACAGATACGCAGTATTTT.

By share, this clonotype counts as medium-sized (0.01 to 0.1%). V is TRBV10-2 and J is TRBJ2-5, with a possible D match to TRBD2 (5 bases). The V gene's germline CDR1 is WSHSY and CDR2 SAAADI. Trimming pared 0 bases from V and 2 bases from J, leaving 13 bases between. This CDR3 comprises 16 residues. The DNA for the CDR3 is TGCGCCAGCAGTGAGTCCTTAGAGGAGGATCAAGAGACCCAGTACTTC. Its protein product is CASSESLEEDQETQYF.

V usage is TRBV5-1 and J usage is TRBJ2-7, with 9 bases identical to TRBD1. Germline V lookup: CDR1 SGHRS, CDR2 YFSETQ. J lost 1 base, V lost 5 bases, and 4 bases had no gene match. The CDR3 consists of 14 residues. The CDR3 sequence: CASSDRGGSYEQYF. The CDR3 nucleotides are TGCGCCAGCAGTGACAGGGGGGGGTCCTACGAGCAGTACTTC.

This clonotype was counted at least ten times. This chain joins TRBV6-2 or TRBV6-3 and TRBJ2-1; 14 bases are a match to TRBD2. The ends lost 2 bases at V and 6 bases at J; junction bases unmatched: 0. Germline CDR1 MNHEY, CDR2 SVGEGT. The CDR3 is 15 residues long. The CDR3 sequence is CASSYGTSGSNEQFF. The CDR3 DNA is TGTGCCAGCAGTTACGGGACTAGCGGGAGCAATGAGCAGTTCTTC.

This clonotype has ten or more counts. V gene TRBV12-3 or TRBV12-4 combines with J gene TRBJ1-1; D is unclear. Trimming removed 3 bases at V and 1 base at J, with 6 bases between. The CDR3 spans 13 residues. The CDR3 sequence is CASSFGWNTEAFF. DNA of the CDR3: TGTGCCAGCAGTTTTGGATGGAACACTGAAGCTTTCTTT.

The V call is TRBV14, the J call TRBJ1-1, with D unresolved. This CDR3 comprises 14 residues. Germline V CDR1 and CDR2: SGHDN, FVKESK. V lost 5 bases, J lost 3 bases, and 13 bases lay in between. CDR3 protein: CASSAKPGDTEAFF. CDR3 coding DNA: TGTGCCAGCAGCGCGAAGCCGGGAGACACTGAAGCTTTCTTT.

This chain connects TRBV11-2 to TRBJ2-7; TRBD2 might be the D (5 bases). The CDR3 runs 13 residues. Between the trimmed V and J ends, which lost 1 base and 7 bases, there was a span of 11 bases. CDR1 and CDR2 (germline): SGHAT, FQNNGV. The CDR3 spells CASSLVLVDEQYF. CDR3 nucleotides: TGTGCCAGCAGCTTAGTACTAGTAGATGAGCAGTACTTC.

The rearrangement joins TRBV4-1 to TRBJ1-6, with a possible D match to TRBD1 (5 bases). V lost 0 bases and J lost 14, with 14 bases in between. CDR3 length: 14 residues. The germline V gene encodes CDR1 MGHRA and CDR2 YSYEKL. The CDR3 region is CASSQEGSQQALHF. CDR3 bases: TGCGCCAGCAGCCAAGAGGGATCCCAACAGGCCCTCCACTTT.

The chain combines TRBV11-2 with TRBJ2-7, with D possibly being TRBD2 (6 bases). V shed 1 base and J shed 5 bases, with 21 bases lying between them. The CDR3 consists of 17 residues. The germline CDR1 and CDR2 sequences are SGHAT and FQNNGV. The CDR3 DNA follows: TGTGCCAGCAGCTTAGGGGGTGGGACTCGTCGTCGGGACGAGCAGTACTTC. Protein sequence: CASSLGGGTRRRDEQYF.

The chain combines TRBV4-1 with TRBJ2-2; the match to TRBD2 covers 7 bases. The CDR3 totals 18 residues. J lost 5 bases, V lost 4 bases, and 16 bases had no gene match. Germline values: CDR1 MGHRA, CDR2 YSYEKL. The CDR3 DNA reads TGCGCCAGCAGCCTCACTCCGCCGGGGGGTTGGGAAACCGGGGAGCTGTTTTTT. This encodes CASSLTPPGGWETGELFF.

In its sample, this clonotype was seen a few times. The genes are TRBV7-9 and TRBJ1-1; no definite D call. The V end was cut by 5 bases, the J end by 1 base, with 17 bases between. The CDR3 sequence is 16 residues long. Germline CDR1 reads SEHNR; CDR2 reads FQNEAQ (reference sequence). CDR3 region: CASSPHRITGNTEAFF. CDR3 sequence (DNA): TGTGCCAGCAGCCCTCACCGGATAACGGGGAACACTGAAGCTTTCTTT.

The chain uses TRBV4-1 and TRBJ2-1; possibly TRBD1 or TRBD2 for D (5 bases each). With 3 bases removed from V and 9 bases from J, the gap between germline ends came to 18 bases. The CDR3 is 15 residues long. The germline gives CDR1 MGHRA, CDR2 YSYEKL. In DNA, the CDR3 is TGCGCCAGCAGCCACCAGGGAGAAGGGCACGGTGAGCAGTTCTTC. Translating gives CASSHQGEGHGEQFF.

The gene calls are TRBV11-2 and TRBJ2-5; 7 bases are shared with TRBD2. This CDR3 region has 16 residues. The junction had 12 bases not matched to a gene; V was cut back by 5 bases and J by 3 bases. The V gene's germline CDR1 is SGHAT and CDR2 FQNNGV. DNA for the CDR3: TGTGCCAGCAGCCCATCAACCGACGGGGGGAAAGAGACCCAGTACTTC. This translates into CASSPSTDGGKETQYF.

This clonotype was found many times. The chain employs TRBV7-9 and TRBJ2-2, with a tentative D call TRBD1 (5 bases). Trimming stripped 4 bases from V and 0 bases from J, with 9 bases between. CDR1 SEHNR and CDR2 FQNEAQ come from the germline V gene (reference sequence). The CDR3 contains 15 residues. The CDR3 DNA reads as TGTGCCAGCAGCTCCCCGACAGCGAACACCGGGGAGCTGTTTTTT. Its protein is CASSSPTANTGELFF.

This clonotype was seen more than once but under ten times. The chain carries TRBV15 and TRBJ1-2; TRBD1 is a possible D gene (6 bases). The CDR3 loop spans 14 amino acids. Trimming removed 0 bases from V and 10 bases from J, with 15 bases in between. The germline V gene has CDR1 LNHNV and CDR2 YYDKDF (reference sequence). This chain's CDR3 is CATSRDRTVGYYTF. CDR3 in DNA: TGTGCCACCAGCAGAGACCGGACAGTGGGTTACTACACCTTC.

There are many counts of this clonotype. The chain carries TRBV12-3 or TRBV12-4 and TRBJ2-7; perhaps TRBD1 as D (6 bases). The CDR3 runs 13 residues. V lost 6 bases and J 2 bases, leaving 11 bases between the germline ends. The CDR3 protein is CASSWGQTYEQYF. Here the CDR3 DNA reads TGTGCCAGCAGCTGGGGACAAACCTACGAGCAGTACTTC.

This clonotype was counted at least ten times. The genes are TRBV12-3 or TRBV12-4 and TRBJ2-2; D possibly corresponds to TRBD1 (5 bases). Deletions cut 1 base from V and 6 bases from J, with 12 bases between. The CDR3 is 15 residues long. DNA for the CDR3: TGTGCCAGCAGTTTAGTTGGGGCCGGTTCCGGGGAGCTGTTTTTT. This gives the protein CASSLVGAGSGELFF.

This chain connects TRBV27 to TRBJ1-4; no firm D call. CDR3 length: 15 amino acids. Deletions cut 7 bases from V and 6 bases from J, with 18 bases between. Per the germline V gene, CDR1 is MNHEY and CDR2 is SMNVEV (reference sequence). The CDR3 nucleotides are TGTGCCAGCACCCCGGTCGGGCGGCGGGATGAAAAACTGTTTTTT. It encodes CASTPVGRRDEKLFF.